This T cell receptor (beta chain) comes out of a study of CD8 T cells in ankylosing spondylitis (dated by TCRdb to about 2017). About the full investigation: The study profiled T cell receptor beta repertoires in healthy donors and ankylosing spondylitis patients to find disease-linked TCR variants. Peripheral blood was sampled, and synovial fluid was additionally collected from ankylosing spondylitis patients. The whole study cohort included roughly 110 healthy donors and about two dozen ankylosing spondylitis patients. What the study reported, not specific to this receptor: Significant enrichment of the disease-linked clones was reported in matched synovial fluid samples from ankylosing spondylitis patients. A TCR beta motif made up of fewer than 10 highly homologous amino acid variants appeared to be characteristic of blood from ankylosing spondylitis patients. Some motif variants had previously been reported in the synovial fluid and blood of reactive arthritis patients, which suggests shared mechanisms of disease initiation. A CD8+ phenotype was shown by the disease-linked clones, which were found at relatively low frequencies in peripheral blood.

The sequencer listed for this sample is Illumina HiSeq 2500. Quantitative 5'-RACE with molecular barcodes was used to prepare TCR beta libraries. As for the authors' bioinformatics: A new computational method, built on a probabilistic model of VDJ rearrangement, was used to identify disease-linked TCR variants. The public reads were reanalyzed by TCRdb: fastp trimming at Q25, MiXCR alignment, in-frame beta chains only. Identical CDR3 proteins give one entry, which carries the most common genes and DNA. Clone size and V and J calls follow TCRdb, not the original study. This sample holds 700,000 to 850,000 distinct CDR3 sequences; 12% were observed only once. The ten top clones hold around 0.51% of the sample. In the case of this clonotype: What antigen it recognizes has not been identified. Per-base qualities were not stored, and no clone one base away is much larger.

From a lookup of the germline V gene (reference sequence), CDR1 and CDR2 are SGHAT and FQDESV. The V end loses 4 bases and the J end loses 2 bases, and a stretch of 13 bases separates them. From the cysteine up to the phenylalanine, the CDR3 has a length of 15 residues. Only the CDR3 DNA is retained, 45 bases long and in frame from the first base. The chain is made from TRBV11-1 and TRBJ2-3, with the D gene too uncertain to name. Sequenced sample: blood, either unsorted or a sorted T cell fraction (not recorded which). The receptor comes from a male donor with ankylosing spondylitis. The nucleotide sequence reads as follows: TGTGCCAGCAGCTCCAGGAACATGGCCACAGATACGCAGTATTTT. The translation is CASSSRNMATDTQYF.